These T cell receptor beta chains were read from a single sample in a study of blood T cell repertoires in COVID-19. Generated by immunoSEQ multiplex PCR, the TCRdb table keeps only in-frame clones and is missing some. The table lists about 69,000 clones, under 95% of them singletons. The sequenced sample consisted of peripheral blood. The source of these receptors is a woman in her sixties with active COVID-19. Each CDR3 is given with its conserved first and last residue. D genes are given only for firm matches. The listing skips clone size in some rows; elsewhere it reads once, few, many or a size class.

j_call clone_size d_call v_call cdr3_nt cdr3_aa
TRBJ2-1 . . TRBV5-1 TGCGCCAGCAGCAACTCAGGTAGCTCCTACAATGAGCAGTTCTTC CASSNSGSSYNEQFF
TRBJ1-5 . TRBD1 TRBV5-1 TGCGCCAGCAGCTCTGGGGACAGGGCTAATCAGCCCCAGCATTTT CASSSGDRANQPQHF
TRBJ2-1 . TRBD2 TRBV19 TGTGCCAGTAGTATAGTGCCAGCGGGGACCCACAATGAGCAGTTCTTC CASSIVPAGTHNEQFF
TRBJ1-1 . . TRBV28 TGTGCCAGCAGTTTGAGGGTCTTAAAGACTGAAGCTTTCTTT CASSLRVLKTEAFF
TRBJ2-7 . . TRBV28 TGTGCCAGCAGCGACCCCCGGGGGAACCTCTGGTACGAGCAGTACTTC CASSDPRGNLWYEQYF
TRBJ2-3 once TRBD2 TRBV6-1 TGTGCCAGCAGTGATTCTCTAGCGGGAGGAGATACGCAGTATTTT CASSDSLAGGDTQYF
TRBJ1-1 . . TRBV2 TGTGCCAGCAGTGAAGAGAGGCGATTTAGGGAGGAGGACACTGAAGCTTTCTTT CASSEERRFREEDTEAFF
TRBJ2-3 . . TRBV9 TGTGCCAGCAACCCTGATCGAGGGTCAGATACGCAGTATTTT CASNPDRGSDTQYF
TRBJ1-5 . . TRBV19 TGTGCCAGTAGTGCGGACATTGGCAATCAGCCCCAGCATTTT CASSADIGNQPQHF
TRBJ2-7 once . TRBV12-2 TGTGCAAGTCGCTTATTTACTAGTCTACCCTACGAGCAGTACTTC CASRLFTSLPYEQYF
TRBJ1-1 . TRBD1 TRBV7-9 TGTGCCAGCAGTGCACAGGGGGCGAGGAGGCGCACTGAAGCTTTCTTT CASSAQGARRRTEAFF